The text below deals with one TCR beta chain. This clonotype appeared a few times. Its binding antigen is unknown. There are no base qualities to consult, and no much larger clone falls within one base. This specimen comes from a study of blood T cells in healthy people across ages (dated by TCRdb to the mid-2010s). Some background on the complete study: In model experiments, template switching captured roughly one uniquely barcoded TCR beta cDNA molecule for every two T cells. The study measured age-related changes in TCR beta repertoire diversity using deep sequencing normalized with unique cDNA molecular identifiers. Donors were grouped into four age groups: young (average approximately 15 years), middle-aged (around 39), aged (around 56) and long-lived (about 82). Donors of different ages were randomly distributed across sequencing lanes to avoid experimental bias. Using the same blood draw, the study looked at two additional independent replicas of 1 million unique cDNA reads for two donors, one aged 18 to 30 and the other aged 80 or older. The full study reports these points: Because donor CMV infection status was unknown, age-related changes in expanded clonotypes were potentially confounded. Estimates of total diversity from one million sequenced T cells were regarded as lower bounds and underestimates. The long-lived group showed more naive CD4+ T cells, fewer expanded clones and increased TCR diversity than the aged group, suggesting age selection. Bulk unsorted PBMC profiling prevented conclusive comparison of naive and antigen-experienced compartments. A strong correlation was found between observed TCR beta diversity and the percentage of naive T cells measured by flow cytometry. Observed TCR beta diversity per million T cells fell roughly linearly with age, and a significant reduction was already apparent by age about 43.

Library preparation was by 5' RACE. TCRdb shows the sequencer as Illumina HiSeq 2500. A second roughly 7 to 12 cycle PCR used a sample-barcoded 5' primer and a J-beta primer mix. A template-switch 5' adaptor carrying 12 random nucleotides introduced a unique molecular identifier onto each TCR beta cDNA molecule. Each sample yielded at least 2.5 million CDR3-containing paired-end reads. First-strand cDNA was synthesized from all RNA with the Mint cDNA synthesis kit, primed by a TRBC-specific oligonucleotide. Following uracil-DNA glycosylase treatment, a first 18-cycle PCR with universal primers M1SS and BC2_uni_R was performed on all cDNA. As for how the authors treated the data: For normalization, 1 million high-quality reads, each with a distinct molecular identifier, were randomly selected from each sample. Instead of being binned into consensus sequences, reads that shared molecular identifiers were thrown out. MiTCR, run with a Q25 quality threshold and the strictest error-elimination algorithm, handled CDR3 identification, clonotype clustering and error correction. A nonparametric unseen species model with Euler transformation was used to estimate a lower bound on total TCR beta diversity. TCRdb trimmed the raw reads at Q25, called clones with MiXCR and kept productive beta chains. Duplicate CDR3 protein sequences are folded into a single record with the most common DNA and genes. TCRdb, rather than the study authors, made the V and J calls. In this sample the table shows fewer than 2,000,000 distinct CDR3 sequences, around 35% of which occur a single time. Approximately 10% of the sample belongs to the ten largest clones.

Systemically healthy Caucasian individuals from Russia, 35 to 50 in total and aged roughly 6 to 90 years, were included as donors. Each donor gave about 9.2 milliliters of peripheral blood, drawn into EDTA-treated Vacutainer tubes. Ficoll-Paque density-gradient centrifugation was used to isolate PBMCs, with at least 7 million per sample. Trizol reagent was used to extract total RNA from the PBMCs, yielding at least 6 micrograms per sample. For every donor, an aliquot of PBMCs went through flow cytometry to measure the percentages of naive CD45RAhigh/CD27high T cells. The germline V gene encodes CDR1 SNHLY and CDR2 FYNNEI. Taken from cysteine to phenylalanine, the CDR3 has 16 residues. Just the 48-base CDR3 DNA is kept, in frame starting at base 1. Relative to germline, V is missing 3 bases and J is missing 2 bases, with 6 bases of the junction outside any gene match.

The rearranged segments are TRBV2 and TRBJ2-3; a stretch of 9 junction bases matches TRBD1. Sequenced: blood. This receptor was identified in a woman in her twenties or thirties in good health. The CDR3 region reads CASSELTGGPTDTQYF. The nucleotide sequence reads TGTGCCAGCAGTGAGCTTACAGGGGGCCCCACAGATACGCAGTATTTT.